This T cell receptor (beta chain) appears in the sequencing data of a study of identical twins. TCRdb re-called the 5' RACE reads with MiXCR, one entry per CDR3 protein. Here the sample spans 550,000 to 800,000 distinct CDR3 sequences, about 7% being singletons. The same specimen was also included in a second study, on yellow fever vaccine responses in identical twins.

The clonotype comes from a woman under 30 in good health. Sequences were obtained from PBMCs.

CDR3 sequence (DNA): TGCGCCAGCAGTGAGCCCCGACTCGTCACCGAGCAGTTCTTC. Its translation is CASSEPRLVTEQFF. This chain links TRBV10-2 with TRBJ2-1; no reliable D call. Germline assignment: CDR1 WSHSY and CDR2 SAAADI. V dropped 2 bases and J dropped 10 bases, with 15 bases sitting between them. CDR3 length: 14 amino acids.